A single sample gave rise to the 4 T cell receptor beta chains below, sequenced in a study of cytomegalovirus exposure and HLA in healthy donors. The PCR employed 60 Vbeta primers together with 13 Jbeta primers. This table comes from immunoSEQ multiplex PCR, and its TCRdb copy is limited to in-frame clones, with some not included. This table has some 99,000 clones, about four fifths appearing once. The sequencing sample was made of PBMCs. These receptors all stem from a young woman in good health and CMV-seronegative.

The V gene is TRBV6-5, the J gene TRBJ1-5; D is unresolved. CDR3 length: 14 residues. From germline, CDR1 is MNHEY and CDR2 SVGAGI. V dropped 6 bases and J dropped 4 bases, with 13 bases sitting between them. The chain's CDR3 is CASRVAGRNQPQHF. The DNA of the CDR3 is TGTGCCAGCAGAGTAGCGGGTAGGAATCAGCCCCAGCATTTT.

This clone appeared once. The chain links TRBV7-2 to TRBJ1-1, with D unclear. Deletions cut 5 bases from V and 1 base from J, with 11 bases between. This CDR3 has 14 residues. Germline lookup yields CDR1 SGHTA and CDR2 FQGNSA. This CDR3 is CASSLYSGNTEAFF. The CDR3 DNA sequence: TGTGCCAGCAGCCTTTATAGCGGGAACACTGAAGCTTTCTTT.

The V gene is TRBV5-5, the J gene TRBJ2-1; TRBD1 is a possible D gene (5 bases). Germline CDR1 and CDR2: SGHKS and YYEKEE (reference sequence). The CDR3 is 14 residues long. V lost 0 bases and J lost 8, with 12 bases in between. The CDR3 protein is CASSLVSGLDEQFF. Here the CDR3 DNA reads TGTGCCAGCAGCTTGGTCTCAGGGTTGGATGAGCAGTTCTTC.

This clone turned up a few times. The J gene is TRBJ2-3, the V gene TRBV6-1; 12 bases fit TRBD1. V dropped 6 bases and J dropped 7; count of bases not matched to a gene: 8. The CDR3 is 15 amino acids. The germline CDR1 and CDR2 sequences are MNHNS and SASEGT. CDR3 protein: CASSERGQGANTQYF. The CDR3 nucleotides read TGTGCCAGCAGCGAGAGGGGACAGGGGGCAAATACGCAGTATTTT.